This T cell receptor beta chain was recovered during a study of T cells in Graves' hyperthyroidism and ophthalmopathy. TCR beta CDR3 regions were amplified from RNA transcripts. When the TCR CDR3 underwent first-round RT-PCR, the HTBI primer set was used. MiXCR, applied by TCRdb to the multiplex PCR reads, yields one record per CDR3 protein. The sample has 300,000 to 450,000 distinct CDR3 sequences, around 18% seen once. This clonotype was seen at least ten times. This CDR3 spans 14 amino acids. Germline V gene data show CDR1 as SGHRS and CDR2 as YFSETQ. Trimming stripped 6 bases from V and 7 bases from J, with 19 bases between.

This TCR was recovered from a man aged 18 to 30 with Graves' ophthalmopathy. The J gene is TRBJ1-2, the V gene TRBV5-1; a weak D match, TRBD1 (5 bases). The specimen sequenced was blood. The CDR3 loop reads CASNTSGRGSGYTF. DNA of the CDR3: TGCGCCAGCAACACGAGCGGGAGGGGTTCTGGCTACACCTTC.